Following are 14 T cell receptor beta chains from one sample sequenced in a study of graft-versus-host responses after intestinal transplantation. Assay: immunoSEQ multiplex PCR; the TCRdb copy retains only in-frame clones and omits some. The sample records around 31,000 clones, about 80% being singletons. These receptors have no identified antigens. Sample: unstimulated CD8+ T cells sorted from spleen or lymph node cells, taken before intestinal transplant. These TCRs come from a human donor who received an intestinal transplant.

J is TRBJ1-1 and V is TRBV5-6, with D hard to call. Trimming pared 1 base from V and 0 bases from J, leaving 4 bases between. The germline CDR1 and CDR2 sequences are SGHDT and YYEEEE. This CDR3 has 13 amino acids. CDR3: CASSLNMNTEAFF. The CDR3 nucleotides read TGTGCCAGCAGCTTGAACATGAACACTGAAGCTTTCTTT.

The rearrangement uses TRBV28 and TRBJ2-1, with D possibly TRBD1 on 6 matching bases. Germline lookup yields CDR1 MDHEN and CDR2 SYDVKM. Trimming cost V 10 bases and J 3 bases, with 19 bases left between them. The CDR3 has 15 residues. The DNA of the CDR3 is TGTGCCATCCGAACAGGGTTGGGGTTCTACAATGAGCAGTTCTTC. Translated: CAIRTGLGFYNEQFF.

The chain's CDR3 is CAWSGGGGANTGELFF. In DNA, the CDR3 is TGTGCCTGGAGTGGTGGCGGGGGGGCGAACACCGGGGAGCTGTTTTTT. This sequence joins TRBV30 and TRBJ2-2, with TRBD2 matching 9 bases. J was trimmed by 0 bases and V by 1 base; bases with no gene match: 3. Germline loops: CDR1 GTSNPN, CDR2 SVGIG (reference sequence). The CDR3 loop spans 16 amino acids.

The chain is built from TRBV5-1 and TRBJ1-2, with TRBD1 matching 8 bases. CDR3 length: 14 residues. In germline, CDR1 is SGHRS, CDR2 YFSETQ. The V segment lost 3 bases and the J segment 4 bases; nucleotides outside the gene matches: 5. In nucleotides, the CDR3 is TGCGCCAGCAGCTCTTACGGACAGGGCTATGGCTACACCTTC. Protein sequence: CASSSYGQGYGYTF. Together with reference TRBV5-1 and TRBJ1-2, the CDR3 gives the full variable domain: KAGVTQTPRYLIKTRGQQVTLSCSPISGHRSVSWYQQTPGQGLQFLFEYFSETQRNKGNFPGRFSGRQFSNSRSEMNVSTLELGDSALYLCASSSYGQGYGYTFGSGTRLTVV.

This chain uses TRBV2 with TRBJ2-2; 7 nucleotides agree with TRBD1. From germline, CDR1 is SNHLY and CDR2 FYNNEI. The CDR3 is made up of 14 amino acids. With 8 bases clipped from V and 2 bases from J, the junction kept 5 bases outside the gene matches. This CDR3 reads CASGGQLNTGELFF. CDR3 nucleotide sequence: TGTGCCAGCGGGGGACAGCTCAACACCGGGGAGCTGTTTTTT.

This clone appeared a single time. The chain couples TRBV11-2 to TRBJ2-7; possible D gene TRBD2, 6 bases. V was pared by 3 bases and J by 1 base, with 7 bases between. The germline V gene encodes CDR1 SGHAT and CDR2 FQNNGV. The CDR3 runs to 13 residues. This chain's CDR3 is CASSFGSSYEQYF. As DNA, the CDR3 is TGTGCCAGCAGCTTCGGGAGTTCCTACGAGCAGTACTTC. The whole variable domain, filled in from reference TRBV11-2 and TRBJ2-7, reads EAGVAQSPRYKIIEKRQSVAFWCNPISGHATLYWYQQILGQGPKLLIQFQNNGVVDDSQLPKDRFSAERLKGVDSTLKIQPAKLEDSAVYLCASSFGSSYEQYFGPGTRLTVT.

This sequence joins TRBV6-5 and TRBJ1-5; possibly TRBD1 for D (6 bases). This CDR3 is built from 14 residues. V gave up 4 bases and J gave up 5 bases, with 12 bases separating them. Germline lookup yields CDR1 MNHEY and CDR2 SVGAGI. This chain's CDR3 is CASSFSRGDQPQHF. The CDR3 coding sequence is TGTGCCAGCAGTTTCAGCAGGGGAGATCAGCCCCAGCATTTT.

This clone was observed once. The genes are TRBV15 and TRBJ2-3, with TRBD2 matching 11 bases. The CDR3 loop spans 18 amino acids. Germline assignment: CDR1 LNHNV and CDR2 YYDKDF (reference sequence). Unmatched junction bases numbered 6, after V lost 0 bases and J lost 1 base. CDR3 residues: CATSRDATTSGGTDTQYF. Written as DNA, the CDR3 is TGTGCCACCAGCAGAGATGCCACGACTAGCGGGGGCACAGATACGCAGTATTTT.

The V gene is TRBV2, the J gene TRBJ2-3, with a possible D match to TRBD1 (6 bases). The CDR3 is 15 residues long. Deletions cut 1 base from V and 0 bases from J, with 8 bases between. Germline-derived CDR1 and CDR2 are SNHLY and FYNNEI. The CDR3 DNA is TGTGCCAGCAGTGAAGGGACAGCTAGCACAGATACGCAGTATTTT. Translating gives CASSEGTASTDTQYF.

The CDR3 here is CASSLDTEYEQYF. In DNA, the CDR3 is TGTGCCAGCAGCTTGGACACGGAGTACGAGCAGTACTTC. The rearrangement uses TRBV7-9 and TRBJ2-7; possible D gene TRBD1, 5 bases. The V gene lost 3 bases and the J gene lost 4 bases, with 10 bases spanning the gap. Per germline, CDR1 SEHNR and CDR2 FQNEAQ (reference sequence). This CDR3 has 13 amino acids.

The rearrangement uses TRBV19 and TRBJ1-1; D perhaps matches TRBD1 (5 bases). The germline V gene encodes CDR1 LNHDA and CDR2 SQIVND (reference sequence). CDR3 length: 13 residues. The V end lost 6 bases, the J end lost 3 bases, and 11 bases lay between the germline ends. The CDR3 DNA follows: TGTGCCAGTAGACCCGGGGGGGACACTGAAGCTTTCTTT. Encoded protein: CASRPGGDTEAFF.

This clone was seen a single time. V gene TRBV5-4 combines with J gene TRBJ2-5; D ambiguous. V was pared by 0 bases and J by 3 bases, with 9 bases between. CDR3 size: 14 residues. Per germline, CDR1 SGHNT and CDR2 YYREEE (reference sequence). The CDR3 sequence: CASSLAATEETQYF. The CDR3 DNA sequence: TGTGCCAGCAGCTTGGCGGCCACAGAAGAGACCCAGTACTTC.

This rearrangement joins TRBV19 to TRBJ1-5; perhaps TRBD1 as D (6 bases). This CDR3 spans 14 amino acids. The germline CDR1 and CDR2 sequences are LNHDA and SQIVND (reference sequence). V was pared by 6 bases and J by 7 bases, with 16 bases between. The CDR3 sequence: CASRPQGRRQPQHF. Written as DNA, the CDR3 is TGTGCCAGTAGGCCACAGGGACGAAGGCAGCCCCAGCATTTT.

The chain has TRBV19 and TRBJ1-2; 7 bases fit TRBD1. This CDR3 region has 14 residues. Germline CDR1 is LNHDA and CDR2 is SQIVND (reference sequence). V shed 7 bases, J shed 4 bases, and the junction held 9 bases outside the gene matches. CDR3 nucleotides: TGTGCCAGTAACCTCCGGGACAGCCCCTATGGCTACACCTTC. Its protein is CASNLRDSPYGYTF.